This T cell receptor beta chain was found in a study of shared clonotypes between healthy human individuals. Overall study results and limits: Sharing across four donors was seen in 4.5% to 5.5% of naive CD4 clonotypes. Clonotypes shared by all four donors outscored non-shared clonotypes in generation probability.

Comment on this clone: Its specificity is not known. Additional DNA sequences in this sample encode the identical CDR3.

This CDR3 contains 13 residues. V was pared by 3 bases and J by 0 bases, with 6 bases between. Germline CDR1 and CDR2: MNHEY and SMNVEV (reference sequence). Authors' analysis steps: Junction-only immunoSEQ data arrived without quality scores, meaning filtering differed. Sequenced by immunoSEQ multiplex PCR; TCRdb stores in-frame clones only, minus some. The V and J calls and clone size come from that table; D and trimming were worked out from the DNA. Among 2 million or so clones listed, less than 95% were seen once. CD45RO-negative, CCR7-positively selected cells formed the naive CD8 fraction, excluding terminally differentiated effector memory CD45RA+ cells.

The source is a man between 18 and 29 years old in good health. Sample: naive CD8+ T cells sorted from blood. The J gene is TRBJ2-7, the V gene TRBV27, with D unresolved. This chain's CDR3 is CASSFSSSYEQYF. The CDR3 coding sequence is TGTGCCAGCAGTTTTTCTAGCTCCTACGAGCAGTACTTC.